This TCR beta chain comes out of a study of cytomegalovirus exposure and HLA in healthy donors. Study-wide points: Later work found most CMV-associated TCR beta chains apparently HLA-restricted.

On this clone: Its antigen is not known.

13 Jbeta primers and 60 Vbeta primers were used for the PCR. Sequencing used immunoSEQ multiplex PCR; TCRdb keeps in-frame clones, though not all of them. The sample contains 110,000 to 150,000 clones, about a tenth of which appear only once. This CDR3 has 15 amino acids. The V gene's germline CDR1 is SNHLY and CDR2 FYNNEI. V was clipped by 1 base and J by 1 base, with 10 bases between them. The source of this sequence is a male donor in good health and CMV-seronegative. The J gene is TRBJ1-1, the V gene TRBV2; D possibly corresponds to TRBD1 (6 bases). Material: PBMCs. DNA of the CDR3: TGTGCCAGCAGTGAAGTTCAGGGGAGGAACACTGAAGCTTTCTTT. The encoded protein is CASSEVQGRNTEAFF.